This entry lists 20 T cell receptor beta chains sequenced from one sample in a study of T cell repertoires in cytomegalovirus infection. Antigens of these TCRs are unknown. TCRdb itself ran the reads through MiXCR, one entry per CDR3 protein. This repertoire shows 570,000 or so distinct CDR3 sequences, 40% found once; its top ten account for over 45%. The specimen comprised cultured PBMCs, sampled from culture after CMV antigen stimulation. The source of these receptors is a human donor in good health (CMV status not recorded). Some clones in this sample may be carry-over from other donors' samples.

The V gene is TRBV4-3, the J gene TRBJ2-7, with D tentatively TRBD2 (6 bases). V was cut by 2 bases and J by 0 bases, with 11 bases left in between. This CDR3 has 15 amino acids. CDR1 is LGHNA and CDR2 is YSLEER in the germline V gene. CDR3 nucleotide sequence: TGCGCCAGCAGCCAACTAGCGCAAAACTCCTACGAGCAGTACTTC. Encoded protein: CASSQLAQNSYEQYF.

V is TRBV6-1 and J is TRBJ1-1, with 10 bases that match TRBD1. This CDR3 has 12 amino acids. Looked up from germline, CDR1 is MNHNS and CDR2 is SASEGT. V was clipped by 9 bases and J by 11 bases; unmatched bases: 9. In nucleotides, the CDR3 is TGTGCCAGTCGGGACAGGGGTGTTCGGGCTTTCTTT. Residues: CASRDRGVRAFF.

This chain joins TRBV7-2 and TRBJ2-1, with D perhaps matching TRBD2 (5 bases). Germline CDR1 and CDR2: SGHTA and FQGNSA. The length of the CDR3 is 14 residues. Deletions cut 5 bases from V and 4 bases from J, with 12 bases between. The CDR3 DNA reads as TGTGCCAGCAGCATGGGAGTGGCGTACAATGAGCAGTTCTTC. Protein: CASSMGVAYNEQFF.

In its sample, this clonotype was seen once. The rearrangement links TRBV7-9 to TRBJ2-7; the D is unclear. The CDR3 is 11 amino acids. The V gene lost 4 bases and the J gene lost 6 bases, with 7 bases spanning the gap. The germline CDR1 and CDR2 sequences are SEHNR and FQNEAQ (reference sequence). The DNA of the CDR3 is TGTGCCAGCAGCTCAGACCTCGAGCAGTACTTC. Protein sequence: CASSSDLEQYF.

This clonotype has more than one count but fewer than ten. Here the CDR3 DNA reads TGCGCCAGCAGCCAATGGGGACTATTGAACACTGAAGCTTTCTTT. Protein: CASSQWGLLNTEAFF. This chain uses TRBV4-1 with TRBJ1-1, with D possibly being TRBD1 (5 bases). V was trimmed by 2 bases and J by 0 bases, leaving 10 bases between them. The CDR3 sequence is 15 residues long. The germline V gene has CDR1 MGHRA and CDR2 YSYEKL.

There are many counts of this clonotype. This rearrangement joins TRBV7-8 to TRBJ2-3; D remains unclear. With 8 bases removed from V and 1 base from J, the gap between germline ends came to 4 bases. Germline V gene sequence: CDR1 SGHVS, CDR2 FQNEAQ. The length of the CDR3 is 11 residues. CDR3 residues: CASGGTDTQYF. CDR3 nucleotides: TGTGCCAGCGGTGGCACAGATACGCAGTATTTT.

The chain has TRBV4-3 and TRBJ2-1; 7 bases line up with TRBD2. This CDR3 is 14 amino acids long. CDR1 and CDR2 from the germline V gene are LGHNA and YSLEER. Trimming took 6 bases from V and 5 from J; bases not matched to a gene: 7. The CDR3 DNA is TGCGCCAGCAGAGGCTTGGGGGGGAACAATGAGCAGTTCTTC. Amino acid sequence: CASRGLGGNNEQFF.

The CDR3 nucleotides read TGTGCCAGCAGTTACGAATTGAGGATTCAGAACACTGAAGCTTTCTTT. Translating it yields CASSYELRIQNTEAFF. The J gene is TRBJ1-1, the V gene TRBV6-2 or TRBV6-3; D gene uncertain. CDR1 MNHEY and CDR2 SVGEGT come from the germline V gene. Trimming shortened V by 2 bases and J by 1 base, and 14 bases separated the two germline ends. The CDR3 runs 16 residues.

This chain links TRBV19 with TRBJ1-5; D is uncertain. Trimming removed 7 bases from V and 3 bases from J, with 7 bases in between. The CDR3 loop spans 12 amino acids. Germline V CDR1 and CDR2: LNHDA, SQIVND (reference sequence). The CDR3 region has the DNA TGTGCCAGTACAGGATTCAATCAGCCCCAGCATTTT. It is translated as CASTGFNQPQHF.

Concerning this clonotype itself: The junction departs from germline at one end; a sequencing error may be responsible. This chain links TRBV24-1 with TRBJ2-3; a weak D match, TRBD2 (5 bases). Germline V gene sequence: CDR1 KGHDR, CDR2 SFDVKD. This CDR3 is 16 amino acids long. The CDR3 region has the DNA TGTACCACCAGTGACCCGAGCGGATCCCCCGTTGATACGCAGTATTTT. Its translation is CTTSDPSGSPVDTQYF.

This clonotype has a handful of counts. The chain links TRBV4-1 to TRBJ2-5; no clear D gene. CDR3 length equals 14 residues. The ends were cut back, 1 base at V and 5 bases at J, with 11 bases in the middle. Germline V gene data show CDR1 as MGHRA and CDR2 as YSYEKL. CDR3 sequence: CASSQVLVSETQYF. CDR3 nucleotide sequence: TGCGCCAGCAGCCAAGTGTTGGTGTCCGAGACCCAGTACTTC.

The chain is built from TRBV10-3 and TRBJ2-7; D perhaps matches TRBD2 (5 bases). CDR1 is ENHRY and CDR2 is SYGVKD in the germline V gene. V lost 2 bases and J lost 7, with 15 bases in between. This CDR3 comprises 14 residues. Here the CDR3 reads CAISEASPWVEQYF. DNA of the CDR3: TGTGCCATCAGTGAGGCTAGCCCTTGGGTGGAGCAGTACTTC.

This clonotype was recorded a few times. V and J are TRBV7-9 and TRBJ1-1, with TRBD1 as a possible D gene (5 bases). CDR1 SEHNR and CDR2 FQNEAQ come from the germline V gene (reference sequence). The CDR3 totals 14 residues. The germline V and J ends were trimmed by 5 bases and 4 bases, with 14 bases remaining between them. The CDR3 here is CASSPAGGVTEAFF. CDR3 nucleotide sequence: TGTGCCAGCAGCCCCGCCGGGGGGGTCACTGAAGCTTTCTTT. Full variable domain (rest looked up from reference TRBV7-9 and TRBJ1-1): DTGVSQNPRHKITKRGQNVTFRCDPISEHNRLYWYRQTLGQGPEFLTYFQNEAQLEKSRLLSDRFSAERPKGSFSTLEIQRTEQGDSAMYLCASSPAGGVTEAFFGQGTRLTVV.

In its sample, this clonotype was seen once. V is TRBV20-1 and J is TRBJ2-3, with no clear D. The germline CDR1 and CDR2 sequences are DFQATT and SNEGSKA (reference sequence). The CDR3 covers 14 residues. The germline V and J ends were trimmed by 6 bases and 2 bases, with 15 bases remaining between them. The CDR3 here is CSASLRLNTDTQYF. The CDR3 DNA reads as TGCAGTGCCTCTTTGCGGCTAAACACAGATACGCAGTATTTT.

The rearrangement joins TRBV20-1 to TRBJ1-6, with D perhaps TRBD1 (5 bases). Germline values: CDR1 DFQATT, CDR2 SNEGSKA (reference sequence). The germline V and J ends were trimmed by 1 base and 7 bases, with 8 bases remaining between them. CDR3 length: 13 amino acids. The CDR3 loop reads CSARGGPNSPLHF. Here the CDR3 DNA reads TGCAGTGCTAGAGGGGGCCCAAATTCACCCCTCCACTTT.

The chain combines TRBV19 with TRBJ2-3, with D tentatively TRBD2 (6 bases). There are 15 residues in the CDR3. The germline V gene encodes CDR1 LNHDA and CDR2 SQIVND (reference sequence). V was pared by 3 bases and J by 1 base, with 11 bases between. The chain's CDR3 is CASSMEIAGTDTQYF. DNA of the CDR3: TGTGCCAGTAGTATGGAAATAGCGGGCACAGATACGCAGTATTTT.

The chain combines TRBV19 with TRBJ1-1; perhaps TRBD1 as D (5 bases). CDR1 and CDR2 (germline): LNHDA, SQIVND (reference sequence). The V and J ends lost 3 bases and 3 bases respectively, with 20 bases between them. The CDR3 runs to 17 residues. The CDR3 bases are TGTGCCAGTAGTATCATCCCCGGGACGCCGGACGACACTGAAGCTTTCTTT. Translated, it gives CASSIIPGTPDDTEAFF.

This clonotype was detected only a few times. The genes are TRBV5-1 and TRBJ2-7, with no clear D. Trimming cost V 1 base and J 3 bases, with 8 bases left between them. The CDR3 runs to 13 residues. Germline CDR1 is SGHRS and CDR2 is YFSETQ. CDR3 in amino acids: CASSLPQDYEQYF. Written as DNA, the CDR3 is TGCGCCAGCAGCTTGCCCCAGGACTACGAGCAGTACTTC.

This clonotype was seen only a few times. This chain joins TRBV2 and TRBJ2-7, with D perhaps TRBD1 or TRBD2 (5 bases each). There are 15 residues in the CDR3. Germline V gene data show CDR1 as SNHLY and CDR2 as FYNNEI. V lost 3 bases and J lost 2, with 14 bases in between. CDR3: CASSDSGTGAYEQYF. CDR3 bases: TGTGCCAGCAGTGACTCCGGGACCGGGGCCTACGAGCAGTACTTC.

V and J are TRBV6-1 and TRBJ1-4; D perhaps matches TRBD1 (5 bases). The CDR3 spans 15 residues. Germline V gene data show CDR1 as MNHNS and CDR2 as SASEGT. V lost 5 bases and J 3 bases, leaving 13 bases between the germline ends. The CDR3 DNA is TGTGCCAGCAGTTCGGTGGGGCCTTCTAATGAAAAACTGTTTTTT. Amino acid sequence: CASSSVGPSNEKLFF.